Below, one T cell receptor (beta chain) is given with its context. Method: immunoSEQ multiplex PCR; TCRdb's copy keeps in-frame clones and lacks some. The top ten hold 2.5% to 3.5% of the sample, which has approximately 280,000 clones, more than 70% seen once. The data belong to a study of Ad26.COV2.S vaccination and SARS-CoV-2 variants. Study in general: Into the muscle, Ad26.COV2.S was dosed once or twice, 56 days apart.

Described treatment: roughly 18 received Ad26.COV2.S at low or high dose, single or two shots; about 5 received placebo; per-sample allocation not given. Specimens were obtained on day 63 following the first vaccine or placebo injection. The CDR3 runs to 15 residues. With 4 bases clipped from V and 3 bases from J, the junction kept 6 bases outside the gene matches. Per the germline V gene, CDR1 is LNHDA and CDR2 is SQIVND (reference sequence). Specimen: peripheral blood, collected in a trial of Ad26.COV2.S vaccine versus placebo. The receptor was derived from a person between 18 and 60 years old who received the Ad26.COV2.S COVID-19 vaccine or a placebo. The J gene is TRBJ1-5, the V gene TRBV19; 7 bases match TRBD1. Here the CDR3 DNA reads TGTGCCAGTAGTAGAGGGGGCAAAGACAATCAGCCCCAGCATTTT. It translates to CASSRGGKDNQPQHF.